The clone carrying this T cell receptor beta chain came up many times. The ends were cut back, 0 bases at V and 0 bases at J, with 3 bases in the middle. Germline assignment: CDR1 LNHNV and CDR2 YYDKDF (reference sequence). The CDR3 contains 15 residues. The TCR beta profiling, which covered VDJ combination and CDR3 sequence, was carried out using genomic DNA as the template. TCRdb recomputed calls from the reads with MiXCR, one row per CDR3 protein. Found here are some 290,000 distinct CDR3 sequences, roughly half of them singletons; the top ten hold approximately 8.2%. This sample is part of a study of CD8+CD57+ T cells in acquired aplastic anemia. In the study overall: The sorted CD4+ and CD8+ cells yielded an average approximately 3 ug of DNA.

The sequence derives from a human donor with severe aplastic anemia or a healthy control (not recorded which). The sequencing sample was made of sorted CD4+, CD8+, or CD8+CD57+ T cells (not recorded which) from PBMCs. This chain links TRBV15 with TRBJ2-6; D not certain. The CDR3 DNA follows: TGTGCCACCAGCAGAGATGCCTCTGGGGCCAACGTCCTGACTTTC. Its protein product is CATSRDASGANVLTF.